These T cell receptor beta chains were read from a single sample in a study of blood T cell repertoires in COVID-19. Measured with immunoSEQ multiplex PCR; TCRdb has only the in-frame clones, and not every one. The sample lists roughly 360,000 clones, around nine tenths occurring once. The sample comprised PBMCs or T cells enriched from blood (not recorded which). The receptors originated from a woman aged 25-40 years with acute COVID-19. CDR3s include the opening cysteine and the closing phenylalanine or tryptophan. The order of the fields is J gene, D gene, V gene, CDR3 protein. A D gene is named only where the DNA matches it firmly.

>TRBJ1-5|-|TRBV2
CASKGRGNQPQHF
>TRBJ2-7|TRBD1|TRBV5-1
CASSLGQGNHEQYF
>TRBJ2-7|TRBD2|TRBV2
CASLAWGGMAYEQYF
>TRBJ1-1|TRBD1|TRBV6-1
CASSGWDSLYGGTEAFF
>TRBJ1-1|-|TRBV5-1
CASSQRAGGNTEAFF
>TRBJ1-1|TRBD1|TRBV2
CASSVTGGETEAFF
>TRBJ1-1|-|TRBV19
CASSIGRGNTEAFF
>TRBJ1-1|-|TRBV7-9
CASSSNAGVPEAFF
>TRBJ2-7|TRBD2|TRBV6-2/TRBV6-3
CASSPELAGAYEQYF
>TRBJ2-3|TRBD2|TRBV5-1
CASSLDGGGVGDTQYF
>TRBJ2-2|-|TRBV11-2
CASSFRDTGELFF
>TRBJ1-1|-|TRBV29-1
CSVGPGGWSTEAFF
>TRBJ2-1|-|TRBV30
CAWNSGRGFYNEQFF
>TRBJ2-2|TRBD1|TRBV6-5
CASRRTGGTGELFF
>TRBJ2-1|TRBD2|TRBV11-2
CASSFTSGGAIHEQFF
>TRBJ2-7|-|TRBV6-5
CASSYQQGGYEQYF
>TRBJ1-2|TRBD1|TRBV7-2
CASSFRDRNGYTF
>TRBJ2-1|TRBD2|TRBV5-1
CASSLAGTSGGAGEQFF
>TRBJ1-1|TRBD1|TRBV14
CASSQTGLGTEAFF
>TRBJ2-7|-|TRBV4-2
CASSQDYRTAYEQYF
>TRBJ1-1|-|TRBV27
CASSFRGARNTEAFF
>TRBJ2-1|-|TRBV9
CASSVAGRTREQFF
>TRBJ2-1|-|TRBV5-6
CASSLVANEQFF
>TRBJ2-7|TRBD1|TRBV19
CASSPQGASTTYEQYF
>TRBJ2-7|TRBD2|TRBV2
CASAGLAGSYEQYF
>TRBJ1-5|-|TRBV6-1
CASSAPRGSGNQPQHF
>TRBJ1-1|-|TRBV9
CASSPQRVMNTEAFF
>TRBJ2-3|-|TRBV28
CASSLDVKIRGTDTQYF
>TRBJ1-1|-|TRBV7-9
CASSSSAHWVASYTEAFF
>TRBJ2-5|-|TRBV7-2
CASSLGWGDQETQYF
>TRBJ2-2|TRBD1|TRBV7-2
CASSSRPGQGAVGELFF
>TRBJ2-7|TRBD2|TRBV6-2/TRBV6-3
CASSYSNLAGGYEQYF
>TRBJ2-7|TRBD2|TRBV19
CASSIGGTSGFYEQYF
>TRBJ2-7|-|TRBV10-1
CASSDRGEQYF
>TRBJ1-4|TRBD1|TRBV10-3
CASSRDRSNEKLFF
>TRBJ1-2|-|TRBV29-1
CSGTDTAGYTF
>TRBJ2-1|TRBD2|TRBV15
CATSWGLAGAGEQFF
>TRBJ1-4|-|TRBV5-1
CASSIQGLKGEKLFF
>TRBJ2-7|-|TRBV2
CASKGSNEQYF
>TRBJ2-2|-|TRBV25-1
CASSEPYGELFF
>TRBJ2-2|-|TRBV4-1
CASSQTGNTGELFF
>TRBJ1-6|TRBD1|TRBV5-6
CASSSHPGTGKLPLHF
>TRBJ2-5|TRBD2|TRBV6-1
CASSVGLAGGLQETQYF
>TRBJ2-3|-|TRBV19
CASSTDGTSTDTQYF
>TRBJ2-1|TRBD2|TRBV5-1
CASSSPNSGTRNNEQFF
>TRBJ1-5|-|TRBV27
CASSPRSPDQPQHF
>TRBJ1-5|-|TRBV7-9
CASSPTGGWNQPQHF
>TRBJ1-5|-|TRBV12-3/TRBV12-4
CASSSTLGGCKDF
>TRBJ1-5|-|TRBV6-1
CASSEGRVGIGGNQPQHF
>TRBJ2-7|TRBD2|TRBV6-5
CASSYPGLAGAYEQYF
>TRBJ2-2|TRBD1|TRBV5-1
CASSLVPGQGGELFF
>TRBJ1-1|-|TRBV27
CASSSESRGRGTEAFF
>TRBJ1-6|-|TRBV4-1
CASSQGGGVGFPLHF
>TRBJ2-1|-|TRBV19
CASSLTSLGDEQFF
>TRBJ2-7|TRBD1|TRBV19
CASSIAEGASEQYF
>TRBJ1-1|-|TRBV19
CASRQGTEAFF
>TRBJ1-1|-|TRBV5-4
CASSTGLPRTEAFF
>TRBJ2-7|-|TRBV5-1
CASSSGLIMTYEQYF
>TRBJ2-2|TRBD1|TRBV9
CASSAWTGGGGELFF